Following are 21 T cell receptor beta chains from one sample sequenced in a study of CD8+ T cells in alopecia areata. Treatment: oral pan-JAK inhibitor, 5-10 mg twice daily. Sequencing relied on a cDNA template that was reverse transcribed from extracted RNA. Data came from immunoSEQ multiplex PCR; TCRdb stores just in-frame clones and leaves some out. Of a few hundred thousand clones in the sample, under 70% were seen once. Sequencing was performed on CD4+ T cells sorted from blood, taken around week 44, from a patient treated with tofacitinib. These receptors were collected from a human donor with alopecia areata.

V gene TRBV29-1 combines with J gene TRBJ2-7; weak D call: TRBD1 (5 bases). The CDR3 is 16 residues long. V lost 3 bases to trimming and J lost 3 bases, with 21 bases between them. In germline, CDR1 is SQVTM, CDR2 ANQGSEA. The CDR3 loop reads CSVDAGHTKRGYEQYF. The CDR3 DNA reads as TGCAGCGTTGATGCCGGACACACCAAAAGGGGCTACGAGCAGTACTTC.

This clone was picked up many times. This sequence joins TRBV9 and TRBJ1-1, with no clear D. Trimming removed 0 bases at V and 3 bases at J, with 6 bases between. The CDR3 is 13 residues long. Per germline, CDR1 SGDLS and CDR2 YYNGEE. CDR3 region: CASSVGGDTEAFF. CDR3 coding DNA: TGTGCCAGCAGCGTAGGTGGGGACACTGAAGCTTTCTTT.

V is TRBV7-2 and J is TRBJ2-4, with 16 bases lining up with TRBD2. The CDR3 is made up of 17 amino acids. Germline-derived CDR1 and CDR2 are SGHTA and FQGNSA. The junction had 11 bases not matched to a gene; V was cut back by 6 bases and J by 9 bases. CDR3 sequence reads: CASSPPGLAGGLSIQYF. Here the CDR3 DNA reads TGTGCCAGCAGTCCCCCGGGACTAGCGGGGGGGCTCAGCATTCAGTACTTC.

The rearrangement links TRBV7-2 to TRBJ2-7; tentative D call: TRBD1 (6 bases). The V end lost 6 bases, the J end lost 6 bases, and 12 bases lay between the germline ends. The CDR3 is made up of 12 amino acids. From germline, CDR1 is SGHTA and CDR2 FQGNSA. CDR3 nucleotides: TGTGCCAGCAGTGAAGGGGGTAGCGAGCAGTACTTC. Protein: CASSEGGSEQYF.

The CDR3 protein is CASLPGGNSGYTF. In nucleotides, the CDR3 is TGTGCCAGCCTCCCCGGAGGGAATAGTGGCTACACCTTC. V usage is TRBV19 and J usage is TRBJ1-2, with unresolved D. In germline, CDR1 is LNHDA, CDR2 SQIVND (reference sequence). CDR3 size: 13 residues. Between the trimmed V and J ends, which lost 9 bases and 7 bases, there was a span of 18 bases.

This clone has a single count. V and J are TRBV30 and TRBJ2-5, with 7 bases identical to TRBD2. CDR1 is GTSNPN, CDR2 SVGIG, per germline (reference sequence). The CDR3 has 15 amino acids. Unmatched junction bases numbered 15, after V lost 3 bases and J lost 8 bases. CDR3 sequence: CAWRPSGGSSGTQYF. The CDR3 DNA follows: TGTGCCTGGAGACCTAGCGGAGGGTCAAGCGGAACCCAGTACTTC.

The chain is built from TRBV29-1 and TRBJ1-2, with D perhaps matching TRBD1 (6 bases). Germline V gene lookup returns CDR1 SQVTM and CDR2 ANQGSEA. This CDR3 spans 11 amino acids. V was clipped by 6 bases and J by 5 bases, with 10 bases between them. The CDR3 here is CSVSTGYGYTF. In DNA, the CDR3 is TGCAGCGTATCGACAGGTTATGGCTACACCTTC.

The table lists this clone with a count of one. The chain joins TRBV5-1 to TRBJ1-1; D remains ambiguous. The CDR3 spans 15 residues. V lost 4 bases to trimming and J lost 4 bases, with 17 bases between them. The V gene's germline CDR1 is SGHRS and CDR2 YFSETQ. The CDR3 sequence: CASSVKGAAITEAFF. CDR3 nucleotides: TGCGCCAGCAGCGTAAAGGGTGCGGCGATCACTGAAGCTTTCTTT.

The table lists this clone with a count of one. The chain couples TRBV4-3 to TRBJ1-2; tentatively, D is TRBD1 (5 bases). Germline assignment: CDR1 LGHNA and CDR2 YSLEER. This CDR3 region has 16 residues. Trimming pared 3 bases from V and 4 bases from J, leaving 18 bases between. The CDR3 region is CASSQDSGQGLYGYTF. The CDR3 DNA sequence: TGCGCCAGCAGCCAGGATAGCGGCCAGGGACTCTATGGCTACACCTTC.

The chain combines TRBV29-1 with TRBJ1-2; no clear D. Germline values: CDR1 SQVTM, CDR2 ANQGSEA. Trimming took 4 bases from V and 1 from J, leaving 7 bases between them. The CDR3 has 12 residues. CDR3 residues: CSVGESNYGYTF. CDR3 DNA: TGCAGCGTTGGGGAGAGTAACTATGGCTACACCTTC.

The chain couples TRBV2 to TRBJ2-1, with 9 bases matching TRBD1. The CDR3 runs to 14 residues. The germline V gene has CDR1 SNHLY and CDR2 FYNNEI. V lost 7 bases and J lost 5; bases outside the gene matches: 6. The CDR3: CASKAGTGNNEQFF. The CDR3 nucleotides read TGTGCCAGCAAGGCTGGGACAGGGAACAATGAGCAGTTCTTC.

The table lists this clone with many counts. This chain connects TRBV6-5 to TRBJ1-2; 7 positions agree with TRBD1. This CDR3 contains 13 residues. With 5 bases clipped from V and 4 bases from J, the junction kept 4 bases outside the gene matches. Germline CDR1 and CDR2: MNHEY and SVGAGI. DNA of the CDR3: TGTGCCAGCAGTGCGGGACAGACCTATGGCTACACCTTC. Residues: CASSAGQTYGYTF.

The sample holds one count of this clone. The rearrangement joins TRBV5-1 to TRBJ1-2, with D possibly being TRBD1 (5 bases). From germline, CDR1 is SGHRS and CDR2 YFSETQ. The V end was cut by 0 bases, the J end by 3 bases, with 9 bases between. The CDR3 contains 14 residues. Here the CDR3 reads CASSLEGNDYGYTF. In DNA, the CDR3 is TGCGCCAGCAGCTTGGAGGGGAACGACTATGGCTACACCTTC. The full variable domain, its missing parts supplied by reference TRBV5-1 and TRBJ1-2, is KAGVTQTPRYLIKTRGQQVTLSCSPISGHRSVSWYQQTPGQGLQFLFEYFSETQRNKGNFPGRFSGRQFSNSRSEMNVSTLELGDSALYLCASSLEGNDYGYTFGSGTRLTVV.

This clone was recorded once. The CDR3 region is CAISESKSQPQHF. The CDR3 DNA follows: TGTGCCATCAGTGAGTCTAAGAGTCAGCCCCAGCATTTT. The rearrangement links TRBV10-3 to TRBJ1-5; unclear D gene. V shed 0 bases and J shed 6 bases, with 6 bases lying between them. The CDR3 is made up of 13 amino acids. CDR1 and CDR2 (germline): ENHRY, SYGVKD.

The CDR3 DNA follows: TGTGCCAGCAGCTCCCGCGGGGTGCCAGGGATGAACACTGAAGCTTTCTTT. Translation: CASSSRGVPGMNTEAFF. The chain has TRBV11-1 and TRBJ1-1, with a tentative D call TRBD1 (5 bases). The CDR3 runs 17 residues. V dropped 4 bases and J dropped 0 bases, with 18 bases sitting between them. Germline CDR1 SGHAT, CDR2 FQDESV (reference sequence).

The rearrangement joins TRBV11-2 to TRBJ2-3; 7 bases are shared with TRBD2. Germline loops: CDR1 SGHAT, CDR2 FQNNGV. Germline trimming cut 3 bases from V and 1 base from J; bases unmatched to any gene: 4. The CDR3 totals 15 residues. The CDR3 reads CASSFSAGGTDTQYF. In DNA form, the CDR3 reads TGTGCCAGCAGCTTTAGCGCGGGGGGCACAGATACGCAGTATTTT. The whole variable domain, remainder taken from reference TRBV11-2 and TRBJ2-3, is EAGVAQSPRYKIIEKRQSVAFWCNPISGHATLYWYQQILGQGPKLLIQFQNNGVVDDSQLPKDRFSAERLKGVDSTLKIQPAKLEDSAVYLCASSFSAGGTDTQYFGPGTRLTVL.

This chain connects TRBV6-5 to TRBJ1-2; TRBD1 aligns across 9 bases. The germline V gene encodes CDR1 MNHEY and CDR2 SVGAGI. Trimming cost V 8 bases and J 7 bases; bases outside gene matches: 11. CDR3 size: 14 residues. The CDR3 protein is CASGEDRGNFGYTF. The CDR3, as DNA: TGTGCCAGCGGGGAGGACAGGGGAAATTTTGGCTACACCTTC.

This clone was counted only a few times. The chain joins TRBV6-6 to TRBJ2-1; 8 nucleotides match TRBD1. Germline V gene data show CDR1 as MNHNY and CDR2 as SVGAGI (reference sequence). This CDR3 comprises 12 residues. The trim removed 8 bases at V and 5 bases at J, leaving 2 bases unmatched. The DNA for the CDR3 is TGTGCCAGCGGGACAGGTAACAATGAGCAGTTCTTC. Translating it yields CASGTGNNEQFF.

The chain joins TRBV29-1 to TRBJ2-1, with D possibly being TRBD1 (5 bases). Germline CDR1 is SQVTM and CDR2 is ANQGSEA. The V end was cut by 2 bases, the J end by 5 bases, with 10 bases between. The CDR3 consists of 13 residues. DNA of the CDR3: TGCAGCGTTGAAATGACAGAGAACAATGAGCAGTTCTTC. Residues: CSVEMTENNEQFF.

J is TRBJ2-7 and V is TRBV4-3; 8 bases line up with TRBD1. The germline V gene encodes CDR1 LGHNA and CDR2 YSLEER. CDR3 length equals 16 residues. The J segment lost 3 bases and the V segment lost 0 bases, leaving 7 bases of the junction unmatched. CDR3 in DNA: TGCGCCAGCAGCCAAGAGGACAGGGACCCCTACTACGAGCAGTACTTC. This translates into CASSQEDRDPYYEQYF.

This clone has just a few counts. The genes are TRBV9 and TRBJ1-2; 8 bases line up with TRBD1. Germline V lookup: CDR1 SGDLS, CDR2 YYNGEE. The length of the CDR3 is 15 residues. With 4 bases clipped from V and 4 bases from J, the junction kept 9 bases outside the gene matches. CDR3 DNA: TGTGCCAGCAGCTCCCAGGGGACAGGACTCTATGGCTACACCTTC. It codes for CASSSQGTGLYGYTF.